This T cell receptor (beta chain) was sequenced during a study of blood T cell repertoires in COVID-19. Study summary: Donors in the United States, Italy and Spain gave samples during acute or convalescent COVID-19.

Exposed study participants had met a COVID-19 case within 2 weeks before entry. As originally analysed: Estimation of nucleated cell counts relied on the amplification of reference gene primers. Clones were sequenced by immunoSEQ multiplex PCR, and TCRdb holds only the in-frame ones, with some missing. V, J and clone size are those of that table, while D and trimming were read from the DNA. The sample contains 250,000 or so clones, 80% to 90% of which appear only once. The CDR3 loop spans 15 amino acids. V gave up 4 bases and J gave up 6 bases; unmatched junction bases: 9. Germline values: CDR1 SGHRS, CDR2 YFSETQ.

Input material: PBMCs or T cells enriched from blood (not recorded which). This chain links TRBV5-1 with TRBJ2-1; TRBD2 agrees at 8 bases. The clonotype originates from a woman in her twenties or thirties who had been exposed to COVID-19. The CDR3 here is CASSPALAGLNEQFF. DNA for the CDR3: TGCGCCAGCAGCCCCGCGCTAGCGGGTCTCAATGAGCAGTTCTTC.